One TCR beta chain is described in this entry. Its target is unknown. It was after approximately 11 days of culture that CD4+ T cells were isolated. The cohort was immunized with two doses of either the BNT162b2 or mRNA-1273 vaccine. This record comes from a study of vaccination effects on CD4 cells after COVID-19. Whole-study findings and limits: The study enrolled few convalescent patients and sampled no early post-infection timepoints.

V lost 9 bases, J lost 2 bases, and 11 bases stayed unmatched. In germline, CDR1 is SGHRS, CDR2 YFSETQ. The CDR3 runs to 15 residues. Some clones are missing from TCRdb's copy, which holds only in-frame ones; the method was immunoSEQ multiplex PCR. The table shows 66,000 or so clones, with 74% occurring only once. This receptor was identified in a human donor who received a COVID-19 vaccine. The chain joins TRBV5-1 to TRBJ2-1; 7 bases fit TRBD1. Sequencing was performed on CD4+ T cells from PBMCs cultured without peptide, taken after COVID-19 vaccination. Here the CDR3 DNA reads TGCGCCACCCACCGGGACAGCAGCACCTACAATGAGCAGTTCTTC. This encodes CATHRDSSTYNEQFF.